This paragraph reports one T cell receptor beta chain. Its matching antigen is unknown. The data were obtained in a study of identical twins. V lost 5 bases to trimming and J lost 5 bases, with 15 bases between them. The CDR3 is 14 residues long. Germline-derived CDR1 and CDR2 are SEHNR and FQNEAQ (reference sequence). Study observations and caveats: Carriage of fewer insertions was seen in abundant cord blood beta clonotypes, whereas memory repertoires showed none. Out-of-frame alpha sequences shared between twins exhibited an excess of low generation probability.

Template switching created a universal primer site, and the cDNA included unique molecular identifiers. One entry per CDR3 protein, called by TCRdb with MiXCR from the 5' RACE reads. This table has 400,000 to 500,000 distinct CDR3 sequences, 15% to 20% appearing once. The receptor was derived from a man between 45 and 60 years old in good health. V gene TRBV7-9 combines with J gene TRBJ2-5; no definite D call. Sequencing input: naive T cells sorted from blood. CDR3 coding DNA: TGTGCCAGCAGCACCGCTAAGGGTACGGAGACCCAGTACTTC. Translating gives CASSTAKGTETQYF. The whole variable domain, remainder taken from reference TRBV7-9 and TRBJ2-5, is DTGVSQNPRHKITKRGQNVTFRCDPISEHNRLYWYRQTLGQGPEFLTYFQNEAQLEKSRLLSDRFSAERPKGSFSTLEIQRTEQGDSAMYLCASSTAKGTETQYFGPGTRLLVL.